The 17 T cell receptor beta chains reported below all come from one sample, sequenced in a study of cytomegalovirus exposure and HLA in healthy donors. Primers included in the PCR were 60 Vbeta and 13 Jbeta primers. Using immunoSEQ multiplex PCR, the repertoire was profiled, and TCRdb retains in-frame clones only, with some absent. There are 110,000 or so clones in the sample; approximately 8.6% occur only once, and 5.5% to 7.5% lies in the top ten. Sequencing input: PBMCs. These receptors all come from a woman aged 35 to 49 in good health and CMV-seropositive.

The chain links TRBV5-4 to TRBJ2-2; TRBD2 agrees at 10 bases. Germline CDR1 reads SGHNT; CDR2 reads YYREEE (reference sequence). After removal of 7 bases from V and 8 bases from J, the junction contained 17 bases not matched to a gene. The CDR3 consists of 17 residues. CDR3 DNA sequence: TGTGCCAGCTATGGATCCGGCCTAGCGGGGGTGGCGGGGGAGCTGTTTTTT. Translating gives CASYGSGLAGVAGELFF.

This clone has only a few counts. CDR3 amino acids: CASSFQGSFGYTF. The CDR3 DNA is TGTGCCAGCAGTTTTCAGGGTAGTTTTGGCTACACCTTC. The J gene is TRBJ1-2, the V gene TRBV27, with a weak D call TRBD1 (5 bases). CDR1 is MNHEY and CDR2 is SMNVEV in the germline V gene (reference sequence). The CDR3 is made up of 13 amino acids. Trimming stripped 3 bases from V and 7 bases from J, with 12 bases between.

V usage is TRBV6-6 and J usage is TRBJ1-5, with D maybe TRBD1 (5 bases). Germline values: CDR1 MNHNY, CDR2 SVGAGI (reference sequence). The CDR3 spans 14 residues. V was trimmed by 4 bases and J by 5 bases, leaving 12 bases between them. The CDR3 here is CASSSAQGDQPQHF. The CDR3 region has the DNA TGTGCCAGCAGTTCGGCACAAGGGGATCAGCCCCAGCATTTT.

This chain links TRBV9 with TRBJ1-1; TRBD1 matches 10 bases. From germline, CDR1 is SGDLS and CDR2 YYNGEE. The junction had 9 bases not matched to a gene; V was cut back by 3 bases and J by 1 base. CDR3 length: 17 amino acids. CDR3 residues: CASSARQGARRNTEAFF. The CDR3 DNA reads TGTGCCAGCAGCGCTCGACAGGGGGCTCGCAGGAACACTGAAGCTTTCTTT.

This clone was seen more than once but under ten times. Here the CDR3 reads CASSYAGNQETQYF. CDR3 in DNA: TGTGCCAGCAGTTACGCCGGGAACCAAGAGACCCAGTACTTC. This chain uses TRBV6-6 with TRBJ2-5; D perhaps matches TRBD2 (5 bases). Per germline, CDR1 MNHNY and CDR2 SVGAGI (reference sequence). The CDR3 runs to 14 residues. V lost 2 bases to trimming and J lost 0 bases, with 7 bases between them.

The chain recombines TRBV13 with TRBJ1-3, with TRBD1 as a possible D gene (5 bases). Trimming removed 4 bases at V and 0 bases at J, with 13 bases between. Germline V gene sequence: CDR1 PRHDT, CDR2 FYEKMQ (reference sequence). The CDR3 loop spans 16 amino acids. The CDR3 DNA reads TGTGCCAGCAGCTCGGTGGGGGGGAACTCTGGAAACACCATATATTTT. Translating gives CASSSVGGNSGNTIYF.

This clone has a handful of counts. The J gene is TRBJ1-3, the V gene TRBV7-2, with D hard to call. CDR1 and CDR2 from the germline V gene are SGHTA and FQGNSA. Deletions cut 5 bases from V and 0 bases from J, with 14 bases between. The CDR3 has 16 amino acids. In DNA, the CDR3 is TGTGCCAGCAGCCCCCAGGCCGGGAGCTCTGGAAACACCATATATTTT. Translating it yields CASSPQAGSSGNTIYF. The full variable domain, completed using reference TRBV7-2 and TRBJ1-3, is GAGVSQSPSNKVTEKGKDVELRCDPISGHTALYWYRQSLGQGLEFLIYFQGNSAPDKSGLPSDRFSAERTGGSVSTLTIQRTQQEDSAVYLCASSPQAGSSGNTIYFGEGSWLTVV.

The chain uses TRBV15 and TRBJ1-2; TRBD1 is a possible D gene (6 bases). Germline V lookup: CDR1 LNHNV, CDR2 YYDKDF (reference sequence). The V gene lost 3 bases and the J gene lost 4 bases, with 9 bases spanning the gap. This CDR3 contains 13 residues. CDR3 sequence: CATSRDSFYGYTF. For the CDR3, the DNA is TGTGCCACCAGCAGGGACAGTTTCTATGGCTACACCTTC.

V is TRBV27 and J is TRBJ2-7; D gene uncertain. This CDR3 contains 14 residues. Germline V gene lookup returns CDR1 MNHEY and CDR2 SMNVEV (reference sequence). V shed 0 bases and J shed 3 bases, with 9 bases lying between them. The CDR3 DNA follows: TGTGCCAGCAGTTTATCCTTCACTAACTACGAGCAGTACTTC. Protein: CASSLSFTNYEQYF.

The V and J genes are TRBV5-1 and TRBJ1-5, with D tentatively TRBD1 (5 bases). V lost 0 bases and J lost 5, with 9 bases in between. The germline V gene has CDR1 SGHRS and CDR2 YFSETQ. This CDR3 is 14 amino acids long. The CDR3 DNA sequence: TGCGCCAGCAGCTTGGGGGGGGATGATCAGCCCCAGCATTTT. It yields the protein CASSLGGDDQPQHF.

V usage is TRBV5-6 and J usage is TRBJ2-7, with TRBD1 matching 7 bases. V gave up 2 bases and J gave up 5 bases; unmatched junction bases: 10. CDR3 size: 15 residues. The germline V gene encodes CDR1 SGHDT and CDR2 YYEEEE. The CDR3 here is CASSLPRQGLDEQYF. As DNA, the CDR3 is TGTGCCAGCAGCTTACCCCGACAGGGTTTAGACGAGCAGTACTTC.

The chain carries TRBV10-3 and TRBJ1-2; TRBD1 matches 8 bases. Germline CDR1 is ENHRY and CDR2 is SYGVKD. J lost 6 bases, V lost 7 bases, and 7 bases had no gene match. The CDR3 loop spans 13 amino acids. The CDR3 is CAITMGQANGYTF. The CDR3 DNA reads TGTGCCATCACCATGGGACAGGCGAATGGCTACACCTTC.

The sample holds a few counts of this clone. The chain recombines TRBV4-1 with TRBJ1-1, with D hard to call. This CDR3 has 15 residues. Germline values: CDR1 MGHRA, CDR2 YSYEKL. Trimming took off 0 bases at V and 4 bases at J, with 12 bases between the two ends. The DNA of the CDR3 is TGCGCCAGCAGCCAAGAGGTCACAGTCGGCACTGAAGCTTTCTTT. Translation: CASSQEVTVGTEAFF.

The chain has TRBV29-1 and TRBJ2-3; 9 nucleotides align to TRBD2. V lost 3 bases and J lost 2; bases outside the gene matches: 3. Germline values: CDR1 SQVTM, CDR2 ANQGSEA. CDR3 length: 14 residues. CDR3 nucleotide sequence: TGCAGCGTTGACCTAGCGGGGCCCACAGATACGCAGTATTTT. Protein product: CSVDLAGPTDTQYF.

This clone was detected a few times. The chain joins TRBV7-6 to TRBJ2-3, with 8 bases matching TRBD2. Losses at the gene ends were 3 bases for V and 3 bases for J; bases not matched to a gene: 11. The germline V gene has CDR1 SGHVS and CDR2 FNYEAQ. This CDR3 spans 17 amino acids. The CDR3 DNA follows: TGTGCCAGCAGCTTCGGACGAACGGGGGGGCTGACAGATACGCAGTATTTT. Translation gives CASSFGRTGGLTDTQYF.

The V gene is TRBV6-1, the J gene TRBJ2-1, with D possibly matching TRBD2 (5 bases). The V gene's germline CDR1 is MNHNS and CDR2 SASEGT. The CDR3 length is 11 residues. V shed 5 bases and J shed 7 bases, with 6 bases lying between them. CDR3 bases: TGTGCCAGCAGTAGGGAGAATGAGCAGTTCTTC. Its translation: CASSRENEQFF.

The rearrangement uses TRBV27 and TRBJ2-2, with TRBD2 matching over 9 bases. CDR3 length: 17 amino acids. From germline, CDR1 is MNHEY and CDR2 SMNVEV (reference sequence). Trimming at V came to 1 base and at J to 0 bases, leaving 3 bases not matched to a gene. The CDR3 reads CASSLFSGGPNTGELFF. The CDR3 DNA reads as TGTGCCAGCAGTTTATTTAGCGGGGGCCCGAACACCGGGGAGCTGTTTTTT.